This TCR beta chain appears in the sequencing data of a study of beta chain features in type 1 diabetes. About this clone itself: Its cognate antigen is unknown.

Of the isolated RNA, all was reverse transcribed, and so the sequenced material was expressed TCRB transcripts. Assay: immunoSEQ multiplex PCR; the TCRdb copy retains only in-frame clones and omits some. The data show 250,000 to 300,000 clones, approximately 25% seen once. General observations from the study: TCRB CDR3s were moderately but significantly shorter in Type 1 diabetes patients in all four CD4+ subsets.

Input material: naive CD4+ T cells from blood. This clonotype was sampled from a woman in her thirties with type 1 diabetes.

CDR3 protein: CALQGPGQPQHF. CDR3 in DNA: TGTGCCTTACAGGGACCAGGTCAGCCCCAGCATTTT. The V and J genes are TRBV30 and TRBJ1-5; D may be TRBD1 (6 bases). The CDR3 contains 12 residues. Trimming cost V 7 bases and J 6 bases, with 13 bases left between them. The germline V gene has CDR1 GTSNPN and CDR2 SVGIG (reference sequence).